This entry describes one T cell receptor beta chain. The antigen this receptor binds is unknown. No base qualities exist here, and no much larger clone lies one base off it. The data stem from a study of blood T cells in healthy people across ages (dated by TCRdb to about 2015). Study-wide context: Template switching captured roughly one uniquely barcoded TCR beta cDNA molecule per two T cells in model experiments. Age-related changes in TCR beta repertoire diversity were measured in the study by deep sequencing normalized with unique cDNA molecular identifiers. The donors were divided into four age groups: young (average around 17 years), middle-aged (about 40), aged (around 59) and long-lived (roughly 82). Donors of different ages were randomly distributed across sequencing lanes to avoid experimental bias. Two additional independent replicas of 1 million unique cDNA reads from the same blood draw were analyzed for two donors (one aged 18 to 29 and one aged 80 or older). The full study reports these points: Bulk unsorted PBMC profiling prevented conclusive comparison of naive and antigen-experienced compartments. Compared with the aged group, more naive CD4+ T cells, fewer expanded clones and increased TCR diversity were shown by the long-lived group, suggesting age selection. Observed TCR beta diversity correlated strongly with the percentage of naive T cells measured by flow cytometry. Observed TCR beta diversity per million T cells fell roughly linearly with age, and a significant reduction was already apparent by age approximately 41. Because the CMV infection status of the donors was unknown, age-related changes in expanded clonotypes may potentially have been confounded. Estimates of total diversity from one million sequenced T cells were regarded as lower bounds and underestimates.

To prepare the library, 5' RACE was applied. These reads were obtained on an Illumina HiSeq 2500. A second PCR of roughly 7 to 12 cycles was run with a J-beta primer mix and a sample-barcoded 5' primer. A template-switch 5' adaptor carrying 12 random nucleotides introduced a unique molecular identifier onto each TCR beta cDNA molecule. At least 2.5 million CDR3-containing paired-end reads were obtained from each sample. All of the RNA was converted into first-strand cDNA using the Mint cDNA synthesis kit, with a TRBC-specific oligonucleotide serving as the primer. Following uracil-DNA glycosylase treatment, a first 18-cycle PCR with universal primers M1SS and BC2_uni_R was performed on all cDNA. Turning to the authors' computational methods: For normalization, 1 million high-quality reads, each with a distinct molecular identifier, were randomly selected from each sample. Reads sharing molecular identifiers were discarded rather than binned into consensus sequences. MiTCR, with a Q25 quality threshold and the strictest error-elimination algorithm, was used for CDR3 identification, clonotype clustering and error correction. A nonparametric unseen species model with Euler transformation was used to estimate lower-bound total TCR beta diversity. The public reads were run again by TCRdb, first through fastp at Q25 and then through MiXCR, and only productive beta chains were kept. Every distinct CDR3 protein forms one entry, paired with its most common genes and DNA. The V and J calls follow TCRdb's processing rather than the paper's. The sample yields 700,000 or so distinct CDR3 sequences; 20% to 25% were counted once. Around a fifth of the sample goes to the ten largest clones.

Systemically healthy Caucasian individuals from Russia, 39 in total and aged roughly 6 to 100 years, were included as donors. Each donor gave roughly 9 milliliters of peripheral blood, drawn into EDTA-treated Vacutainer tubes. PBMCs were isolated by Ficoll-Paque density-gradient centrifugation, with at least 7 million obtained per sample. Trizol reagent was used to extract total RNA from PBMCs, with at least 6 micrograms per sample. For every donor, flow cytometry on a PBMC aliquot measured the percentage of naive CD45RAhigh/CD27high T cells. This TCR was sampled from a man aged 70-80 years in good health. The sequenced material came from blood.

CDR3 region: CSAIRLAGEQETQYF. The nucleotide sequence reads as follows: TGCAGTGCAATTCGACTAGCCGGAGAACAAGAGACCCAGTACTTC. The chain uses TRBV20-1 and TRBJ2-5; TRBD2 matches 7 bases in the middle. CDR3 length: 15 amino acids, cysteine to phenylalanine. Of all the DNA, just the CDR3 is kept, 45 bases in frame from base 1. The germline V gene (reference sequence) supplies CDR1 DFQATT and CDR2 SNEGSKA. V loses 6 bases at its end and J loses 2 bases; junction bases beyond the gene matches: 12.